The subject of this entry is one T cell receptor (beta chain). Its antigen is unknown. The sample holds no much larger clone one base away, and base qualities are not on file. PBMCs were isolated by Ficoll-Paque density gradient centrifugation. The data are from a study of T-cell memory formation after mild COVID-19 (TCRdb year 2021). Concerning the study at large: TCR sequence clusters from the two donors were found to be largely donor specific. In a couple of donors, T-cell clones that expanded and contracted after mild COVID-19 were followed by sequencing TCRalpha and TCRbeta repertoires longitudinally. The cohort was made up of two young adult volunteers, one female and one male, who were previously healthy.

Sequenced using an Illumina NovaSeq 6000. cDNA libraries for TCRalpha and TCRbeta were prepared by 5'RACE using constant-segment primers, with sample barcodes and unique molecular identifiers added. RNA was extracted from every sample with Trizol reagent. Amplification of the libraries took two PCR steps, and the second step added a second sample barcode plus Illumina TruSeq adapters. Libraries were sequenced on an Illumina NovaSeq with 2 x 150 bp paired-end reads. As for the original processing: The reads were demultiplexed and collapsed into UMI-guided consensus sequences using migec v1.2.7. Using mixcr v2.1.11, UMI consensuses were aligned to TRA and TRB V and J templates and then assembled into clonotypes. A clonotype was counted as expanded or contracted only if both edgeR and NoisET called the change significant, with noise models trained on biological replicates. For edgeR calls, a false discovery rate-adjusted p below 0.01 and a log2 fold-change threshold of 1 were applied. PCA with hierarchical clustering of max-normalized trajectories of the 1000 most abundant clonotypes was used as exploratory dynamics analysis. Separately sequenced CD4+ and CD8+ repertoires were used to assign the CD4 or CD8 phenotype of responding clones. The public reads were reanalyzed by TCRdb: fastp trimming at Q25, MiXCR alignment, in-frame beta chains only. Here each entry gathers all rows of one CDR3 protein and keeps the most common genes and DNA. What appears here as the V and J calls and clone size reflects TCRdb's work, not the paper's. The sample table records 280,000 or so distinct CDR3 sequences; 8.2% of these occur just once. Clones ranked in the top ten supply roughly 22% of the sample.

The germline V gene specifies SGHTA as CDR1 and FQGTGA as CDR2. The CDR3 holds 13 amino acids from the cysteine to the phenylalanine. Of all the DNA, just the CDR3 is kept, 39 bases in frame from base 1. Unmatched junction bases come to 4, with V trimmed by 3 bases and J by 9 bases. Study-wide findings and limitations: Some responding clones were detected in pre-infection memory, which suggested that pre-existing cross-reactive memory T cells had joined the SARS-CoV-2 response. Whether the second-wave clones peaking on day 37 were SARS-CoV-2 specific was not confirmed. Clones that contracted from day 15 to 85 showed balanced CD4/CD8 phenotypes, whereas a second wave of clones that expanded from day 15 to 37 leaned towards CD4+. The study included only two mild cases, and larger cohorts that include severe cases with pre-infection samples were judged to be necessary. Contracting CD4+ clones turned up mainly in the CM and EM memory subsets, whereas EMRA was where CD8+ clones were enriched.

Sequencing was carried out using PBMCs or a T cell subset sorted from them (not recorded which). The origin of this receptor is a man between 18 and 35 years old who had mild COVID-19 (a few samples of this study predate the infection). The sample titles of this study are shuffled in the database, so cell type and time point are left out; the donor was told from shared clones. The chain uses TRBV7-3 and TRBJ2-3; the central 9 bases match TRBD1. The sequenced DNA is TGTGCCAGCAGCTTCCGACAGGGGGAGACGCAGTATTTT. It translates to CASSFRQGETQYF.